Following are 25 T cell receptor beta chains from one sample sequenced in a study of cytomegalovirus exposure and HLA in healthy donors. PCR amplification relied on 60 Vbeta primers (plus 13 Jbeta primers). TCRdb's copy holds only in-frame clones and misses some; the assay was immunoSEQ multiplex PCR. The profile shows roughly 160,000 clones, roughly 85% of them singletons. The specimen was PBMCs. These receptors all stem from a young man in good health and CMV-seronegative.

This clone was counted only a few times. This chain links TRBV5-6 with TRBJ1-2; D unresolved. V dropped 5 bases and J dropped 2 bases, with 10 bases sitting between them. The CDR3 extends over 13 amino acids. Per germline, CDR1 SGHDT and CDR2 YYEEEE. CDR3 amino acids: CASSFNKNYGYTF. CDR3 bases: TGTGCCAGCAGTTTTAACAAGAACTATGGCTACACCTTC.

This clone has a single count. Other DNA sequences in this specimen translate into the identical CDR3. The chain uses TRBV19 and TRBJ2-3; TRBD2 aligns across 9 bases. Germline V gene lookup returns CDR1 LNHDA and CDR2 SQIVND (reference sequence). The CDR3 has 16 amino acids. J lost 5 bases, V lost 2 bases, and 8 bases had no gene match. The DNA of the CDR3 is TGTGCCAGTAGTATATTGGCGGGGGGGCTTCAAGATACGCAGTATTTT. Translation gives CASSILAGGLQDTQYF. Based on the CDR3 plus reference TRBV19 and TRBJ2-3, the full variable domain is DGGITQSPKYLFRKEGQNVTLSCEQNLNHDAMYWYRQDPGQGLRLIYYSQIVNDFQKGDIAEGYSVSREKKESFPLTVTSAQKNPTAFYLCASSILAGGLQDTQYFGPGTRLTVL.

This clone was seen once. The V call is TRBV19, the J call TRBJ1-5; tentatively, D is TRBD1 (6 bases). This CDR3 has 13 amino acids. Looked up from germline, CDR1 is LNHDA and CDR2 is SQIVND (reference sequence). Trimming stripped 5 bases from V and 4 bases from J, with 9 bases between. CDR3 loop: CASSLGTNQPQHF. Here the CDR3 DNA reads TGTGCCAGTAGTCTCGGGACAAATCAGCCCCAGCATTTT.

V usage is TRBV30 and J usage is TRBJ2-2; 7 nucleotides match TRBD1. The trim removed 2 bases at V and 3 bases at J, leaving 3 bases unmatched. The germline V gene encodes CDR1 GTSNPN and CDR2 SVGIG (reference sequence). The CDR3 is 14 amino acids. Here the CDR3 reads CAWSRQGHTGELFF. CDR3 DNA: TGTGCCTGGAGTAGACAGGGCCACACCGGGGAGCTGTTTTTT.

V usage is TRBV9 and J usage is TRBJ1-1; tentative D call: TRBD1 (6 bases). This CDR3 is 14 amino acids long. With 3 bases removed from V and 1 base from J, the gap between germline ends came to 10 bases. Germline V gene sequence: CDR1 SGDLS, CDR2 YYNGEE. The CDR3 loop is CASSEGQTNTEAFF. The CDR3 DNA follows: TGTGCCAGCAGCGAAGGACAGACGAACACTGAAGCTTTCTTT.

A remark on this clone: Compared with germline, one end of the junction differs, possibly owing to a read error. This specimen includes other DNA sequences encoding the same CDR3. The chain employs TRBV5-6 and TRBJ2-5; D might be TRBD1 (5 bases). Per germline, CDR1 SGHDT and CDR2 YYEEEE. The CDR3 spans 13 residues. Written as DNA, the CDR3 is TGCGCCAGCAGCAGAACAGGATCCCAGACCCAGTACTTC. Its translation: CASSRTGSQTQYF.

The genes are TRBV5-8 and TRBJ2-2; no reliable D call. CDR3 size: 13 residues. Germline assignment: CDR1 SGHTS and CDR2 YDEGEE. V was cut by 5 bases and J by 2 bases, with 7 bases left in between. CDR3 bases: TGTGCCAGCAGATTAACAAACACCGGGGAGCTGTTTTTT. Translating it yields CASRLTNTGELFF. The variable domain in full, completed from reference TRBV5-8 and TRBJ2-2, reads EAGVTQSPTHLIKTRGQQATLRCSPISGHTSVYWYQQALGLGLQFLLWYDEGEERNRGNFPPRFSGRQFPNYSSELNVNALELEDSALYLCASRLTNTGELFFGEGSRLTVL.

The CDR3 nucleotides are TGCGCCAGCAGCCTAGAGACTTCGGGCAATCAGCCCCAGCATTTT. The encoded protein is CASSLETSGNQPQHF. The chain couples TRBV4-1 to TRBJ1-5; D is unclear. Trimming removed 4 bases at V and 2 bases at J, with 12 bases between. This CDR3 spans 15 amino acids. The germline CDR1 and CDR2 sequences are MGHRA and YSYEKL.

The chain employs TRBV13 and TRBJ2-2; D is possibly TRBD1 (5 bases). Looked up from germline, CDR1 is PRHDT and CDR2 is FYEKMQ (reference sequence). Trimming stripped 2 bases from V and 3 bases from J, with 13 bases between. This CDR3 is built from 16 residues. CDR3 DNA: TGTGCCAGCAGCTTAAGCTTTTTACAGGACACCGGGGAGCTGTTTTTT. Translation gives CASSLSFLQDTGELFF.

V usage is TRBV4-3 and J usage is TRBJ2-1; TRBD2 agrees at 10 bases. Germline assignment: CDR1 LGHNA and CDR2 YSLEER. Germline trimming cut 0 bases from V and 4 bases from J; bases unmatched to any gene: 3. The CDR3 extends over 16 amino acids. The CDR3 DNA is TGCGCCAGCAGCCAAGAAAGGACTAGCGGTTACAATGAGCAGTTCTTC. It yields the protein CASSQERTSGYNEQFF.

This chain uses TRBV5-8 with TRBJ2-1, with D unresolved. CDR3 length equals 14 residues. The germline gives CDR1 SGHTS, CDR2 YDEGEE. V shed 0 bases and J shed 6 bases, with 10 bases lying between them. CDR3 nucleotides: TGTGCCAGCAGCTTGGCCTTCAGGTCCAATGAGCAGTTCTTC. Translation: CASSLAFRSNEQFF. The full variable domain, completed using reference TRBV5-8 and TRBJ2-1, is EAGVTQSPTHLIKTRGQQATLRCSPISGHTSVYWYQQALGLGLQFLLWYDEGEERNRGNFPPRFSGRQFPNYSSELNVNALELEDSALYLCASSLAFRSNEQFFGPGTRLTVL.

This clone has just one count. CDR3 sequence: CASSLTQFQETQYF. The CDR3 coding sequence is TGTGCCAGCAGCTTAACGCAGTTCCAAGAGACCCAGTACTTC. This chain uses TRBV7-6 with TRBJ2-5; no definite D call. The CDR3 is made up of 14 amino acids. Germline V gene data show CDR1 as SGHVS and CDR2 as FNYEAQ. V was clipped by 2 bases and J by 1 base, with 8 bases between them.

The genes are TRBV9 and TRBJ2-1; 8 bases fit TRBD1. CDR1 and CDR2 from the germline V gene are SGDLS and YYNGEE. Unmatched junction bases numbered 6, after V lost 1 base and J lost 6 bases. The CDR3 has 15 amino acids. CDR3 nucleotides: TGTGCCAGCAGCGTAACAGGGGGTTGGCCCAATGAGCAGTTCTTC. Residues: CASSVTGGWPNEQFF.

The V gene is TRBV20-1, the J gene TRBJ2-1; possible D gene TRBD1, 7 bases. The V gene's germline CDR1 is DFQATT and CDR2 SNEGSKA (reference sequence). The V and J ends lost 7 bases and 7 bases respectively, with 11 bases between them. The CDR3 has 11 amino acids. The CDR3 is CSGRGVNEQFF. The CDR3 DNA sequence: TGCAGTGGCAGGGGGGTAAATGAGCAGTTCTTC.

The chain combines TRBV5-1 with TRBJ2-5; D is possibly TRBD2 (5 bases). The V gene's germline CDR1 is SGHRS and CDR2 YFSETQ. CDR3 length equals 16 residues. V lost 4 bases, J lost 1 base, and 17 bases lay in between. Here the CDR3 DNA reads TGCGCCAGCAGCCTACCCCGAGGGCAGATCCAAGAGACCCAGTACTTC. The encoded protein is CASSLPRGQIQETQYF.

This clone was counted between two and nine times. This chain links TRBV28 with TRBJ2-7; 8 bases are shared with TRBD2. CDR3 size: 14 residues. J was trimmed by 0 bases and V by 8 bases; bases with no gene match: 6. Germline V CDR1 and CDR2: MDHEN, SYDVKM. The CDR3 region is CASESGRVSYEQYF. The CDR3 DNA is TGTGCCAGCGAGAGCGGGAGAGTCTCCTACGAGCAGTACTTC.

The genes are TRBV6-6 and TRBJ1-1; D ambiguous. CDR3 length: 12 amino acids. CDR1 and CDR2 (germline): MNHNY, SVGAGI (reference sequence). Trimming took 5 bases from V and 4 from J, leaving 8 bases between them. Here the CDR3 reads CASSATGTEAFF. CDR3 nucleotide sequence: TGTGCCAGCAGTGCCACGGGCACTGAAGCTTTCTTT.

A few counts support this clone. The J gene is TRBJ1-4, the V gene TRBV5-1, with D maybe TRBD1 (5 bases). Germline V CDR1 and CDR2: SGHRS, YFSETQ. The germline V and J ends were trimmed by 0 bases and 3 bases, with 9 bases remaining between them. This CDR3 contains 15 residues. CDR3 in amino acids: CASSLDPRANEKLFF. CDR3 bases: TGCGCCAGCAGCTTGGATCCCAGGGCTAATGAAAAACTGTTTTTT.

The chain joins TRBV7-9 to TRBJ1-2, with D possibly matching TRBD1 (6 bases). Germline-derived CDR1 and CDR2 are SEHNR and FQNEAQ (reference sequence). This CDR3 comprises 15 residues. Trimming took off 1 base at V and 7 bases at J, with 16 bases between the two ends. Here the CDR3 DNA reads TGTGCCAGCAGCTTAGAGGCAGGGGAAAGTTTTGGCTACACCTTC. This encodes CASSLEAGESFGYTF.

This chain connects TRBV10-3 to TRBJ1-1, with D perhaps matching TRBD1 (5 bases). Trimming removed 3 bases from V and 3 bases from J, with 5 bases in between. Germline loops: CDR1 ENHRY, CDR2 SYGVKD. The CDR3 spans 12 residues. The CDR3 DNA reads TGTGCCATCAGTGACAGGGACACTGAAGCTTTCTTT. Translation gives CAISDRDTEAFF.

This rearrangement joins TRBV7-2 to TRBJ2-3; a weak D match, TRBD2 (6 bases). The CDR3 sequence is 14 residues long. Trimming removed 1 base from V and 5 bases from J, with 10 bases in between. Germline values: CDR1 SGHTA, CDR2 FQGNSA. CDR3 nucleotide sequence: TGTGCCAGCAGCTTAGGCGGGGTTATAGATACGCAGTATTTT. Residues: CASSLGGVIDTQYF.

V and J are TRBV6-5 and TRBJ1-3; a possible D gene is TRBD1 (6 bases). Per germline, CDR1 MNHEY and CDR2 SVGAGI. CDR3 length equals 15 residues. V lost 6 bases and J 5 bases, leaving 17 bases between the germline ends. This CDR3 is CASSRTGIERNTIYF. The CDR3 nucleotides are TGTGCCAGCAGCCGTACAGGGATCGAGAGAAACACCATATATTTT.

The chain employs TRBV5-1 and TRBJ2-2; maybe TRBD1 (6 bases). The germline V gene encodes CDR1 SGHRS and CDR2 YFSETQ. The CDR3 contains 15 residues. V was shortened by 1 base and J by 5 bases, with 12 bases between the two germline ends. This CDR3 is CASSLRGRGTGELFF. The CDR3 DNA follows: TGCGCCAGCAGCTTGCGGGGCAGGGGAACCGGGGAGCTGTTTTTT.

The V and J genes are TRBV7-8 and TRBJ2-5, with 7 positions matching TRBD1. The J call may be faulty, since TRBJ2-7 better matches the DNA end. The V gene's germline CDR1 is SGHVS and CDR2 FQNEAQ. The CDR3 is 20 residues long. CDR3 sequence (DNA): TGTGCCAGCAGCCCAACTTTGGTAGGACAGGCGTACACATCCAACTACGAGCAGTACTTC. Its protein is CASSPTLVGQAYTSNYEQYF.

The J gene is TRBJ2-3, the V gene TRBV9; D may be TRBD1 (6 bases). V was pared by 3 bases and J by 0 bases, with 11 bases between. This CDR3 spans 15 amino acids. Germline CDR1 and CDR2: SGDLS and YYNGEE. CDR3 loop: CASSADSGSTDTQYF. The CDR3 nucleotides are TGTGCCAGCAGCGCGGACAGCGGAAGCACAGATACGCAGTATTTT.